These T cell receptor beta chains were read from a single sample in a study of radiotherapy plus CTLA-4 blockade in lung cancer. Sequencing used immunoSEQ multiplex PCR; TCRdb keeps in-frame clones, though not all of them. Here the sample spans fewer than 90,000 clones, 80% to 85% being singletons. The sequencing used peripheral blood, collected from a patient treated with radiotherapy plus ipilimumab. The receptors shown here come from a human donor with non-small cell lung cancer who had stable disease on radiotherapy plus ipilimumab. The CDR3 runs from the conserved cysteine through the conserved F or W. The D gene is left open where the match is weak. A row's size may be missing; if present it is once, few, many or a size class.

j_call: TRBJ1-2; v_call: TRBV6-1; clone_size: NA; d_call: TRBD1; cdr3_nt: TGTGCCAGCAGTGAAGCGGGGCAGGGGGCTAACTATGGCTACACCTTC; cdr3_aa: CASSEAGQGANYGYTF
j_call: TRBJ2-7; v_call: TRBV18; clone_size: few; d_call: NA; cdr3_nt: TGTGCCAGCTCCTCGACGGAGGGACACCACGAGCAGTACTTC; cdr3_aa: CASSSTEGHHEQYF
j_call: TRBJ2-7; v_call: TRBV5-6; clone_size: NA; d_call: TRBD2; cdr3_nt: TGTGCCAGCAGCGTGCGTGGTAGCGGGAGTCCCTACGAGCAGTACTTC; cdr3_aa: CASSVRGSGSPYEQYF
j_call: TRBJ1-3; v_call: TRBV5-1; clone_size: NA; d_call: NA; cdr3_nt: TGCGCCAGCAGCTTGGGACCGGGGGGTGGAAACACCATATATTTT; cdr3_aa: CASSLGPGGGNTIYF
j_call: TRBJ2-7; v_call: TRBV30; clone_size: NA; d_call: NA; cdr3_nt: TGTGCCTGGAGTAAAATGGGACGGAGCTCCTACGAGCAGTACTTC; cdr3_aa: CAWSKMGRSSYEQYF
j_call: TRBJ1-6; v_call: TRBV10-3; clone_size: NA; d_call: NA; cdr3_nt: TGTGCCATCAGTGGAGTTCAGGGAAGGTCCTATAATTCACCCCTCCACTTT; cdr3_aa: CAISGVQGRSYNSPLHF
j_call: TRBJ1-6; v_call: TRBV6-6; clone_size: NA; d_call: NA; cdr3_nt: TGTGCCAGCAGTTACTCTCAGGTCTATAATTCACCCCTCCACTTT; cdr3_aa: CASSYSQVYNSPLHF
j_call: TRBJ2-5; v_call: TRBV6-6; clone_size: NA; d_call: TRBD1; cdr3_nt: TGTGCCAGCAGGGAACAGGGGATGGAGACCCAGTACTTC; cdr3_aa: CASREQGMETQYF
j_call: TRBJ1-6; v_call: TRBV9; clone_size: NA; d_call: TRBD1; cdr3_nt: TGTGCCAGCAGCGTAGAAGGAACAGGGGGCAATTCACCCCTCCACTTT; cdr3_aa: CASSVEGTGGNSPLHF
j_call: TRBJ2-5; v_call: TRBV7-2; clone_size: NA; d_call: TRBD2; cdr3_nt: TGTGCCACCAGACAGCGGGGGGCCCAAGAGACCCAGTACTTC; cdr3_aa: CATRQRGAQETQYF